The rows below give T cell receptor beta chains drawn from one sample of a study of blood T cell repertoires in COVID-19. Measured with immunoSEQ multiplex PCR; TCRdb has only the in-frame clones, and not every one. The profile shows about 81,000 clones, around 88% of them singletons. Sequencing input: PBMCs or T cells enriched from blood (not recorded which). These receptors were obtained from a woman aged 50 to 65 with acute COVID-19. CDR3s include the opening cysteine and the closing phenylalanine or tryptophan. A D gene is named only where the DNA matches it firmly. Clone sizes are given selectively: once, few, many, or a class where the clone is expanded.

d_gene	v_gene	abundance	j_gene	CDR3nt	CDR3aa
.	TRBV6-5	.	TRBJ1-3	TGTGCCAGCAGGGGGCCGACTGGAAACACCATATATTTT	CASRGPTGNTIYF
TRBD1	TRBV5-4	.	TRBJ2-7	TGTGCCAGCAGCTTGTCACAGGGGGCGAACGAGCAGTACTTC	CASSLSQGANEQYF
.	TRBV5-1	.	TRBJ1-2	TGCGCCAGCAGCTTCAGAGCGGGCTATGGCTACACCTTC	CASSFRAGYGYTF
TRBD1	TRBV11-2	.	TRBJ2-1	TGTGCCAGCAGCTTGCGCGCGGGACAGGCAAATGAGCAGTTCTTC	CASSLRAGQANEQFF
TRBD1	TRBV9	once	TRBJ1-2	TGTGCCAGCAGCGTAGAAGCCACGGGGACAGCTTATGGCTACACCTTC	CASSVEATGTAYGYTF
TRBD2	TRBV7-9	.	TRBJ2-3	TGTGCCAGCAGCCCGAGGACTAGCGGGAGTGGTACGCAGTATTTT	CASSPRTSGSGTQYF
.	TRBV29-1	.	TRBJ2-5	TGCAGCGTTGGCGGGCAGGGGATAGCCCAGTACTTC	CSVGGQGIAQYF
.	TRBV19	.	TRBJ2-7	TGTGCCAGTAGTCCATCTTGGACAGCTTCCTACGAGCAGTACTTC	CASSPSWTASYEQYF
.	TRBV6-5	.	TRBJ2-3	TGTGCCAGCAAGGCTAGCCCATTACTAAGAGATACGCAGTATTTT	CASKASPLLRDTQYF
TRBD2	TRBV7-9	.	TRBJ2-7	TGTGCCAGCCAACTAGCGGAGTCGTCCTACGAGCAGTACTTC	CASQLAESSYEQYF
.	TRBV28	few	TRBJ1-5	TGTGCCAGCAGTTCTTCCGTCTCGTCGCCCCAGCATTTT	CASSSSVSSPQHF
.	TRBV6-5	.	TRBJ1-1	TGTGCCAGCAGTTCCAAGGAAGGTTGGGCCACTGAAGCTTTCTTT	CASSSKEGWATEAFF
.	TRBV5-4	.	TRBJ2-2	TGTGCCAGCAGCCCGGGAGCTAGTGCCGGGGAGCTGTTTTTT	CASSPGASAGELFF
TRBD1	TRBV2	.	TRBJ2-5	TGTGCCAGCAGTGACGGGGCAGGGGGAGAGACCCAGTACTTC	CASSDGAGGETQYF
.	TRBV10-3	.	TRBJ2-7	TGTGCCATCAGTGATTGGCAGGGCATGTCCTACGAGCAGTACTTC	CAISDWQGMSYEQYF
TRBD2	TRBV2	.	TRBJ2-7	TGTGCCAGCAGTGACGAGGGTAGCGGGAGCTTGGCCTACGAGCAGTACTTC	CASSDEGSGSLAYEQYF
TRBD2	TRBV3-1/TRBV3-2	.	TRBJ2-3	TGTGCCAGCAGCCAAAGGACTAGCGGGAGGGCCTACACGCAGTATTTT	CASSQRTSGRAYTQYF
.	TRBV18	.	TRBJ2-1	TGTGCCAGCTCACCACCGGGGAGAAGCGGGTCCTACAATGAGCAGTTCTTC	CASSPPGRSGSYNEQFF
.	TRBV12-3/TRBV12-4	.	TRBJ2-2	.	CASSPLRAGELFF
TRBD1	TRBV24-1	.	TRBJ1-4	TGTGCCACCAGTGACGCTACCGGACAGGGTGGGGAAAAACTGTTTTTT	CATSDATGQGGEKLFF
TRBD1	TRBV5-4	.	TRBJ1-1	TGTGCCAGCAGCTTGCAGGGGGTGAGCACTGAAGCTTTCTTT	CASSLQGVSTEAFF
TRBD2	TRBV5-1	.	TRBJ2-1	TGCGCCAGCGCGGCTGGGAGGGGAACAGATACGGATGAGCAGTTCTTC	CASAAGRGTDTDEQFF
TRBD1	TRBV7-2	once	TRBJ1-1	TGTGCCAGCAGCCCGCGAGGACAGGGTGGCTCCACTGAAGCTTTCTTT	CASSPRGQGGSTEAFF
TRBD1	TRBV5-1	.	TRBJ1-1	TGCGCCAGCAGCTCGGGACAGATGAACACTGAAGCTTTCTTT	CASSSGQMNTEAFF
TRBD2	TRBV15	.	TRBJ2-3	TGTGCCACCAGCCCCCCCCTCAGCATTCCGACTAGCGGGTCCACAGATACGCAGTATTTT	CATSPPLSIPTSGSTDTQYF
TRBD1	TRBV24-1	.	TRBJ1-5	TGTGCCACCAGTGCCGGACAGGGAAAACACAAAATTAATCAGCCCCAGCATTTT	CATSAGQGKHKINQPQHF
.	TRBV9	.	TRBJ1-2	TGTGCCAGCAGCGTTCTCACAGGGAACTATGGCTACACCTTC	CASSVLTGNYGYTF
TRBD1	TRBV28	once	TRBJ2-1	TGTGCCAGCAGTTTAGAGACAGGGGGCGTTAGCTACAATGAGCAGTTCTTC	CASSLETGGVSYNEQFF
TRBD2	TRBV5-1	.	TRBJ2-2	TGCGCCAGCAGACCAAGCGGGAGTTCGGGCACCGGGGAGCTGTTTTTT	CASRPSGSSGTGELFF
.	TRBV29-1	few	TRBJ2-6	TGCAGCGTTCGTCCAGAGGGTTCTGGGGCCAACGTCCTGACTTTC	CSVRPEGSGANVLTF
.	TRBV3-1/TRBV3-2	.	TRBJ1-4	TGTGCCAGCAGCCAAGATATCAAGGGCGAGGGAGCTAATGAAAAACTGTTTTTT	CASSQDIKGEGANEKLFF
TRBD2	TRBV5-1	.	TRBJ2-7	TGCGCCAGCAGCTCCCCTCAAGCGGGAGCTTCGGGGGAGCAGTACTTC	CASSSPQAGASGEQYF
TRBD2	TRBV5-4	.	TRBJ2-3	TGTGCCAGCAGCTTACGACTAGCGGGAGGGCCGGATACGCAGTATTTT	CASSLRLAGGPDTQYF
TRBD1	TRBV9	.	TRBJ2-3	TGTGCCAGCAGCTTCTCGGGACAGGGGATCCCTAGCACAGATACGCAGTATTTT	CASSFSGQGIPSTDTQYF
.	TRBV11-2	.	TRBJ2-4	TGTGCCAGCAGCTCTCTCGACCGGGCCGGATATAACGGGGACATTCAGTACTTC	CASSSLDRAGYNGDIQYF
TRBD1	TRBV27	.	TRBJ2-5	TGTGCCACCAGAAGAGATACCGGGACAGGGCTGGAGACCCAGTACTTC	CATRRDTGTGLETQYF
.	TRBV12-3/TRBV12-4	.	TRBJ2-7	TGTGCCAGCCGGGACTCTATCTACGAGCAGTACTTC	CASRDSIYEQYF
TRBD1	TRBV7-9	few	TRBJ2-7	TGTGCCAGCAGCTTAGCCACAGGGGGACGGTCCTACGAGCAGTACTTC	CASSLATGGRSYEQYF
.	TRBV28	.	TRBJ1-1	TGTGCCAGCAGGCCTAAGGCGAGGGCTGAAGCTTTCTTT	CASRPKARAEAFF
.	TRBV5-1	.	TRBJ2-2	TGCGCCAGCAGCTTGCTGCAGACCGGGGAGCTGTTTTTT	CASSLLQTGELFF
.	TRBV6-5	.	TRBJ1-3	TGTGCCAGCAGTCTCAGGACTGACTCTGGAAACACCATATATTTT	CASSLRTDSGNTIYF
TRBD2	TRBV5-1	.	TRBJ2-1	TGCGCCAGCAGCCGTGAGGGACTAGCGGGAGTGGAGCAGTTCTTC	CASSREGLAGVEQFF
.	TRBV29-1	.	TRBJ2-3	TGCAGCGTTGTAATAGTTGGAGATACGCAGTATTTT	CSVVIVGDTQYF
TRBD2	TRBV7-2	.	TRBJ2-1	TGTGCCAGCAGCTCTAGCGGGAGGCGGGATGAGCAGTTCTTC	CASSSSGRRDEQFF
TRBD1	TRBV28	.	TRBJ2-7	TGTGCCAGCAGTTTGGGACAGGGGGGCTACGAGCAGTACTTC	CASSLGQGGYEQYF